A selection of T cell receptor beta chains follows, all from one sample in a study of human T cells and chemical hapten exposure. One entry per CDR3 protein results from TCRdb running MiXCR on the RACE reads. The table includes about 68,000 distinct CDR3 sequences, 10% to 11% detected once. The material sequenced was whole blood, taken in connection with sensitization to the hapten diphenylcyclopropenone (DPC). These receptors were collected from a woman between 50 and 59 years old with alopecia areata. Some clones in this sample may be carry-over from other donors' samples. The CDR3 runs from the conserved cysteine through the conserved F or W. A D gene is named only where the DNA matches it firmly. The listing skips clone size in some rows; elsewhere it reads once, few, many or a size class.

TRBD1	few	TRBV29-1	TRBJ1-5	CSALMSGTGNQPQHF	TGCAGCGCGTTAATGTCCGGGACAGGCAATCAGCCCCAGCATTTT
NA	NA	TRBV3-1	TRBJ1-6	CASSQGQGSSPLHF	TGTGCCAGCAGCCAAGGGCAGGGAAGTTCACCCCTCCACTTT
TRBD1	NA	TRBV5-1	TRBJ2-6	CASSWRDRVFSGANVLTF	TGCGCCAGCAGCTGGCGGGACAGGGTCTTCTCTGGGGCCAACGTCCTGACTTTC
NA	many	TRBV5-1	TRBJ1-5	CASSELVGPPQHF	TGCGCCAGCAGCGAATTGGTGGGTCCGCCCCAGCATTTT
TRBD1	NA	TRBV4-1	TRBJ2-7	CASSPPGQTYEQYF	TGCGCCAGCAGCCCCCCGGGACAGACCTACGAGCAGTACTTC
NA	medium-sized	TRBV9	TRBJ2-7	CASSVVGGSSEQYF	TGTGCCAGCAGCGTAGTGGGCGGATCAAGCGAGCAGTACTTC
NA	NA	TRBV28	TRBJ2-1	CASTPRGGAYLRRNEQFF	TGTGCCAGCACCCCCCGTGGGGGGGCTTACCTCCGAAGGAATGAGCAGTTCTTC
TRBD1	many	TRBV15	TRBJ1-6	CATSSSDRTDNSPLHF	TGTGCCACCAGCAGTTCGGACAGGACCGATAATTCACCCCTCCACTTT
TRBD1	many	TRBV2	TRBJ2-6	CASRTGSGANVLTF	TGTGCCAGCAGGACAGGGTCTGGGGCCAACGTCCTGACTTTC
NA	few	TRBV7-2	TRBJ2-1	CASSQQRYTYNEQFF	TGTGCCAGCAGCCAGCAGCGGTATACCTACAATGAGCAGTTCTTC
NA	few	TRBV3-1	TRBJ1-1	CASSRGQSNTEAFF	TGTGCCAGCAGCCGAGGACAGTCGAACACTGAAGCTTTCTTT
NA	few	TRBV30	TRBJ1-5	CAWRGLGNQPQHF	TGTGCCTGGAGGGGTTTGGGCAATCAGCCCCAGCATTTT
TRBD1	few	TRBV29-1	TRBJ1-2	CSESTGDGYGYTF	TGCAGCGAATCGACAGGGGACGGGTATGGCTACACCTTC
NA	NA	TRBV4-2	TRBJ2-1	CASSQEAARSYNEQFF	TGTGCCAGCAGCCAAGAAGCTGCTCGCTCCTACAATGAGCAGTTCTTC
TRBD2	NA	TRBV14	TRBJ2-1	CASSQYSGLAAFNEQFF	TGTGCCAGCAGCCAATATTCGGGACTAGCGGCATTTAATGAGCAGTTCTTC
NA	NA	TRBV27	TRBJ2-7	CASSLSTPLAGYTYEQYF	TGTGCCAGCAGTTTATCTACCCCCCTCGCGGGGTATACCTACGAGCAGTACTTC
NA	many	TRBV15	TRBJ1-5	CATSRGPGNQPQHF	TGTGCCACCAGCAGAGGTCCAGGGAATCAGCCCCAGCATTTT
NA	NA	TRBV6-5	TRBJ1-2	CASTNGHFHGYTF	TGTGCCAGCACCAACGGACACTTCCATGGCTACACCTTC
TRBD2	few	TRBV7-6	TRBJ2-1	CASSLLAGGPSYNEQFF	TGTGCCAGCAGCTTACTGGCGGGAGGGCCCTCCTACAATGAGCAGTTCTTC
NA	many	TRBV4-1	TRBJ2-2	CASSQDAARGKTGELFF	TGCGCCAGCAGCCAAGATGCGGCTAGAGGAAAAACCGGGGAGCTGTTTTTT
NA	few	TRBV25-1	TRBJ2-1	CASSESPRGNEQFF	TGTGCCAGCAGTGAATCCCCTAGAGGGAATGAGCAGTTCTTC
NA	many	TRBV9	TRBJ2-4	CASSVGGSSIQYF	TGTGCCAGCAGCGTAGGGGGTTCTAGCATTCAGTACTTC
NA	few	TRBV6-2/TRBV6-3	TRBJ2-7	CASTQTGSSLREQYF	TGTGCCAGCACCCAAACGGGCAGCTCCCTACGCGAGCAGTACTTC
NA	NA	TRBV7-2	TRBJ1-5	CASSWDGGNQPQHF	TGTGCCAGCAGCTGGGATGGCGGCAATCAGCCCCAGCATTTT
NA	many	TRBV7-2	TRBJ2-7	CASSQGGLAIPYEQYF	TGTGCCAGCAGCCAAGGGGGGCTAGCGATTCCCTACGAGCAGTACTTC
NA	many	TRBV5-1	TRBJ2-1	CASSLGQNYNEQFF	TGCGCCAGCAGCTTGGGACAGAATTACAATGAGCAGTTCTTC
TRBD1	NA	TRBV29-1	TRBJ2-3	CSVTGGHLTDTQYF	TGCAGCGTCACAGGGGGCCACCTCACAGATACGCAGTATTTT
NA	few	TRBV27	TRBJ1-4	CASSSLGATNEKLFF	TGTGCCAGCAGTTCTTTGGGGGCAACTAATGAAAAACTGTTTTTT
NA	many	TRBV18	TRBJ2-4	CASSTSSGPGSIQYF	TGTGCCAGCTCAACCTCCTCAGGGCCTGGGAGCATTCAGTACTTC
TRBD1	many	TRBV7-2	TRBJ1-2	CASGRPGTGFGGYTF	TGTGCCAGCGGTCGTCCCGGGACAGGGTTTGGTGGCTACACCTTC
TRBD2	NA	TRBV3-1	TRBJ2-7	CASGSLAGSDEQYF	TGTGCCAGCGGATCACTAGCGGGATCGGACGAGCAGTACTTC
TRBD2	many	TRBV15	TRBJ2-1	CATSRKREGPPGNEQFF	TGTGCCACCAGCAGAAAGCGGGAGGGCCCTCCGGGCAATGAGCAGTTCTTC
TRBD1	many	TRBV23-1	TRBJ2-7	CASSLRTGGRYEQYF	TGCGCCAGCAGTCTCAGGACAGGGGGCAGATACGAGCAGTACTTC
TRBD2	few	TRBV28	TRBJ2-1	CASSLPGLAGYNEQFF	TGTGCCAGCAGTTTACCCGGACTAGCAGGATACAATGAGCAGTTCTTC
NA	many	TRBV7-6	TRBJ2-3	CASSSGPRPDTQYF	TGTGCCAGCAGCTCGGGCCCCCGGCCAGATACGCAGTATTTT
TRBD1	many	TRBV12-3/TRBV12-4	TRBJ2-7	CASSSGTGGSYEQYF	TGTGCCAGCAGTTCCGGGACAGGGGGCTCCTACGAGCAGTACTTC
NA	many	TRBV5-1	TRBJ1-5	CASSLSGQSNQPQHF	TGCGCCAGCAGCTTGTCTGGACAGAGCAATCAGCCCCAGCATTTT
NA	few	TRBV5-5	TRBJ1-1	CASIMDLNTEAFF	TGTGCCAGCATCATGGATCTGAACACTGAAGCTTTCTTT
NA	many	TRBV4-3	TRBJ2-7	CASSPAVKRGSSYEQYF	TGCGCCAGCAGCCCGGCCGTAAAAAGGGGTAGCTCCTACGAGCAGTACTTC
NA	few	TRBV7-2	TRBJ1-1	CASSRNQGYTEAFF	TGTGCCAGCAGTCGGAATCAGGGATACACTGAAGCTTTCTTT
NA	many	TRBV27	TRBJ1-5	CASSFKGTNQPQHF	TGTGCCAGCAGTTTTAAGGGGACGAATCAGCCCCAGCATTTT
NA	many	TRBV12-3/TRBV12-4	TRBJ2-2	CASSPGHPEAGELFF	TGTGCCAGCAGTCCGGGACACCCCGAGGCCGGGGAGCTGTTTTTT
NA	many	TRBV28	TRBJ2-4	CASNSGAVGKNIQYF	TGTGCCAGCAACAGCGGAGCTGTGGGCAAAAACATTCAGTACTTC
NA	many	TRBV9	TRBJ2-7	CASSNYGAGKSYEQYF	TGTGCCAGCAGCAATTATGGGGCGGGAAAGAGCTACGAGCAGTACTTC
TRBD1	many	TRBV19	TRBJ2-3	CASSIDHRTGSITDTQYF	TGTGCCAGTAGTATAGACCATCGGACAGGGAGCATCACAGATACGCAGTATTTT
NA	NA	TRBV29-1	TRBJ2-3	CSVGRDRTDTQYF	TGCAGCGTTGGGAGGGACCGGACAGATACGCAGTATTTT
NA	many	TRBV7-2	TRBJ2-2	CASSQGQLGELFF	TGTGCCAGCAGCCAAGGACAGCTCGGGGAGCTGTTTTTT
TRBD1	few	TRBV18	TRBJ1-5	CASSPSGGDQPQHF	TGTGCCAGCTCACCATCAGGGGGAGATCAGCCCCAGCATTTT
TRBD1	many	TRBV6-1	TRBJ2-7	CASSEDGRGPYEQYF	TGTGCCAGCAGTGAAGACGGCAGGGGGCCCTACGAGCAGTACTTC
NA	few	TRBV20-1	TRBJ1-1	CSASRPSGTEAFF	TGCAGTGCTAGTCGACCGTCTGGCACTGAAGCTTTCTTT
NA	NA	TRBV21-1	TRBJ1-1	CASKPIYPGTRAFF	TGTGCCAGCAAGCCCATTTATCCGGGGACACGAGCTTTCTTT
NA	many	TRBV5-6	TRBJ1-1	CASTTKGDTEAFF	TGTGCCAGCACGACTAAGGGAGACACTGAAGCTTTCTTT
TRBD1	many	TRBV14	TRBJ1-2	CASSQEKTGLGYTF	TGTGCCAGCAGCCAAGAGAAGACAGGGCTGGGCTACACCTTC
NA	many	TRBV6-2/TRBV6-3	TRBJ2-5	CASSYALGGETQYF	TGTGCCAGCAGTTACGCCCTAGGCGGAGAGACCCAGTACTTC
NA	few	TRBV28	TRBJ2-3	CASGEILATSTDTQYF	TGTGCCAGTGGGGAAATATTAGCGACAAGCACAGATACGCAGTATTTT
NA	few	TRBV6-4	TRBJ2-3	CASSDSLSFADTQYF	TGTGCCAGCAGTGACTCCTTAAGTTTTGCAGATACGCAGTATTTT
TRBD1	few	TRBV12-3/TRBV12-4	TRBJ1-1	CASSLLAGGRTEAFF	TGTGCCAGCAGTTTATTGGCAGGGGGCCGGACTGAAGCTTTCTTT
TRBD2	many	TRBV5-1	TRBJ2-3	CASSFGTSGRATDTQYF	TGCGCCAGCAGCTTCGGGACTAGCGGGAGGGCCACAGATACGCAGTATTTT
NA	medium-sized	TRBV7-9	TRBJ2-1	CASSGTPYNEQFF	TGTGCCAGCAGCGGGACACCGTACAATGAGCAGTTCTTC